This T cell receptor beta chain was sequenced during a study of T cells after yellow fever vaccination. From the 5' RACE reads, TCRdb called clonotypes with MiXCR, one entry per CDR3 protein. This repertoire shows about 500,000 distinct CDR3 sequences, approximately 16% found once; its top ten account for around 16%. Losses at the gene ends were 7 bases for V and 4 bases for J; bases not matched to a gene: 9. Germline-derived CDR1 and CDR2 are LNHDA and SQIVND (reference sequence). This CDR3 contains 16 residues. The sequencing here drew on PBMCs, taken around 5 days after the first yellow fever vaccination. The sequence came from a man between 18 and 35 years old who received the YFV17D yellow fever vaccine. The genes are TRBV19 and TRBJ2-3, with 12 bases matching TRBD1. The CDR3 loop is CASIPDRDRGPDTQYF. CDR3 DNA sequence: TGTGCCAGTATCCCCGACCGGGACAGGGGGCCAGATACGCAGTATTTT.